One and the same sample provided the 29 T cell receptor beta chains below, sequenced in a study of beta chain features in type 1 diabetes. The isolated RNA, all of it, was reverse transcribed, so expressed TCRB transcripts were what got sequenced. Generated by immunoSEQ multiplex PCR, the TCRdb table keeps only in-frame clones and is missing some. This sample carries roughly 300,000 clones, 12% to 15% of them seen once, and the ten largest clones take roughly 7%. The specimen was central memory CD4+ T cells from blood. The receptors shown here come from a man aged 25 to 40 in good health.

This clone was counted ten times or more. The V gene is TRBV23-1, the J gene TRBJ2-2; tentative D call: TRBD1 (6 bases). TRBV23-1 is flagged as an ORF with uncertain function. V was pared by 0 bases and J by 5 bases, with 13 bases between. CDR3 length equals 16 residues. DNA of the CDR3: TGCGCCAGCAGTCAATCCAGGGGTGGATGGACCGGGGAGCTGTTTTTT. Amino acid sequence: CASSQSRGGWTGELFF.

This rearrangement joins TRBV21-1 to TRBJ2-3; no DNA check was done on the table's D call, TRBD2. TRBV21-1 is tagged as a pseudogene. This CDR3 has 16 amino acids. CDR3: CASRILLRTSTDTQYF. The CDR3 region has the DNA TGTGCCAGCAGGATCCTCCTCCGAACTAGCACAGATACGCAGTATTTT.

This clone has just a few counts. The rearrangement links TRBV7-2 to TRBJ2-3; D not certain. CDR1 is SGHTA, CDR2 FQGNSA, per germline. The V gene lost 5 bases and the J gene lost 6 bases, with 9 bases spanning the gap. The CDR3 sequence is 12 residues long. Here the CDR3 DNA reads TGTGCCAGCAGCCCCTACCCGGATACGCAGTATTTT. It yields the protein CASSPYPDTQYF. Supplemented by reference TRBV7-2 and TRBJ2-3, the full variable domain reads GAGVSQSPSNKVTEKGKDVELRCDPISGHTALYWYRQSLGQGLEFLIYFQGNSAPDKSGLPSDRFSAERTGGSVSTLTIQRTQQEDSAVYLCASSPYPDTQYFGPGTRLTVL.

The genes are TRBV15 and TRBJ1-4; D not resolved. Trimming pared 0 bases from V and 7 bases from J, leaving 6 bases between. CDR1 LNHNV and CDR2 YYDKDF come from the germline V gene (reference sequence). The CDR3 length is 13 residues. Here the CDR3 reads CATSRDSSEKLFF. In DNA, the CDR3 is TGTGCCACCAGCAGAGATAGTTCTGAAAAACTGTTTTTT.

This clone was observed a few times. The chain has TRBV6-1 and TRBJ1-1; 8 bases map to TRBD1. The CDR3 contains 14 residues. V shed 3 bases, J shed 3 bases, and the junction held 3 bases outside the gene matches. Germline V gene data show CDR1 as MNHNS and CDR2 as SASEGT. The CDR3 loop reads CASSEAGGYTEAFF. The CDR3 DNA reads as TGTGCCAGCAGTGAGGCAGGGGGCTACACTGAAGCTTTCTTT.

This clone was detected a few times. The CDR3 coding sequence is TGCGCCAGCAGCCAAGATTGGGCCCGGAGCAAAAACATTCAGTACTTC. Protein product: CASSQDWARSKNIQYF. This chain links TRBV4-3 with TRBJ2-4; no reliable D call. The CDR3 spans 16 residues. Trimming removed 0 bases at V and 3 bases at J, with 12 bases between. The germline CDR1 and CDR2 sequences are LGHNA and YSLEER.

This clone was found a few times. This chain joins TRBV5-6 and TRBJ2-4; D not resolved. The CDR3 spans 15 residues. CDR1 and CDR2 (germline): SGHDT, YYEEEE. V lost 6 bases and J lost 2, with 15 bases in between. The CDR3 is CASTPGRRTKNIQYF. For the CDR3, the DNA is TGTGCCAGCACGCCTGGAAGAAGGACCAAAAACATTCAGTACTTC.

The V call is TRBV6-1, the J call TRBJ2-3; 11 positions match TRBD1. J was trimmed by 6 bases and V by 4 bases; bases with no gene match: 9. The CDR3 spans 16 residues. Germline V gene sequence: CDR1 MNHNS, CDR2 SASEGT. The CDR3 loop is CASSVGVGQGADTQYF. The DNA of the CDR3 is TGTGCCAGCAGTGTGGGAGTCGGACAGGGGGCGGATACGCAGTATTTT.

This clone was counted between two and nine times. The rearrangement uses TRBV10-3 and TRBJ1-1; TRBD1 might be the D (5 bases). The CDR3 contains 15 residues. Trimming stripped 3 bases from V and 5 bases from J, with 16 bases between. Germline V CDR1 and CDR2: ENHRY, SYGVKD. CDR3: CAISDTPGEGTEAFF. In nucleotides, the CDR3 is TGTGCCATCAGTGACACCCCCGGGGAGGGGACTGAAGCTTTCTTT.

This clone was seen more than once but under ten times. The chain combines TRBV7-3 with TRBJ2-1; TRBD1 aligns across 9 bases. This CDR3 is 13 amino acids long. Germline CDR1 is SGHTA and CDR2 is FQGTGA. V lost 3 bases and J lost 6; bases outside the gene matches: 0. The CDR3 DNA sequence: TGTGCCAGCAGCTTGGGACAGGGCAATGAGCAGTTCTTC. Translation gives CASSLGQGNEQFF.

Only a few counts were recorded for this clone. The rearrangement links TRBV27 to TRBJ2-7; TRBD2 aligns across 16 bases. CDR3 length: 15 amino acids. Per germline, CDR1 MNHEY and CDR2 SMNVEV (reference sequence). Trimming took 6 bases from V and 7 from J; bases not matched to a gene: 6. DNA of the CDR3: TGTGCCAGCAGCCCCGGGACTAGCGGGAGGGGTGAGCAGTACGTC. Encoded protein: CASSPGTSGRGEQYV.

This clone was counted at least ten times. V is TRBV29-1 and J is TRBJ1-2, with 9 bases aligning to TRBD1. Unmatched junction bases numbered 7, after V lost 6 bases and J lost 8 bases. The CDR3 totals 12 residues. Germline-derived CDR1 and CDR2 are SQVTM and ANQGSEA. The CDR3, as DNA: TGCAGCGTGAGGGACAGGGACCTCGGCTACACCTTC. Protein sequence: CSVRDRDLGYTF.

The gene calls are TRBV7-9 and TRBJ1-5; D uncertain. CDR3 length: 16 amino acids. The germline CDR1 and CDR2 sequences are SEHNR and FQNEAQ (reference sequence). V dropped 5 bases and J dropped 2 bases, with 16 bases sitting between them. The CDR3 sequence: CASSPMDWGGNQPQHF. The CDR3 region has the DNA TGTGCCAGCAGCCCAATGGACTGGGGAGGCAATCAGCCCCAGCATTTT.

This chain uses TRBV19 with TRBJ2-5; 11 bases match TRBD2. There are 13 residues in the CDR3. Germline assignment: CDR1 LNHDA and CDR2 SQIVND (reference sequence). J lost 5 bases, V lost 4 bases, and 0 bases had no gene match. The CDR3, as DNA: TGTGCCAGTAGTACTAGCGGGAGGGAGACCCAGTACTTC. Amino acid sequence: CASSTSGRETQYF. The full variable domain, in which reference TRBV19 and TRBJ2-5 provide the parts outside the CDR3, is DGGITQSPKYLFRKEGQNVTLSCEQNLNHDAMYWYRQDPGQGLRLIYYSQIVNDFQKGDIAEGYSVSREKKESFPLTVTSAQKNPTAFYLCASSTSGRETQYFGPGTRLLVL.

V usage is TRBV7-2 and J usage is TRBJ2-5; the D is unclear. V lost 5 bases, J lost 5 bases, and 18 bases lay in between. The length of the CDR3 is 15 residues. Germline V CDR1 and CDR2: SGHTA, FQGNSA. This CDR3 is CASSPPPAPEETQYF. The CDR3 region has the DNA TGTGCCAGCAGCCCTCCTCCCGCCCCGGAGGAGACCCAGTACTTC.

The chain combines TRBV11-2 with TRBJ1-2; D is undetermined. The germline V gene encodes CDR1 SGHAT and CDR2 FQNNGV. Trimming shortened V by 3 bases and J by 4 bases, and 12 bases separated the two germline ends. The CDR3 extends over 14 amino acids. CDR3 in amino acids: CASSFGWRSYGYTF. The CDR3, as DNA: TGTGCCAGCAGCTTTGGCTGGCGGAGCTATGGCTACACCTTC. Using reference TRBV11-2 and TRBJ1-2 for the parts outside the CDR3, the full variable domain is EAGVAQSPRYKIIEKRQSVAFWCNPISGHATLYWYQQILGQGPKLLIQFQNNGVVDDSQLPKDRFSAERLKGVDSTLKIQPAKLEDSAVYLCASSFGWRSYGYTFGSGTRLTVV.

This clone occurred many times. The J gene is TRBJ2-2, the V gene TRBV7-2, with D possibly TRBD1 on 5 matching bases. Trimming removed 2 bases at V and 4 bases at J, with 20 bases between. This CDR3 has 18 residues. Germline-derived CDR1 and CDR2 are SGHTA and FQGNSA. Here the CDR3 DNA reads TGTGCCAGCAGCTTAAACCGAGGTCACTCAAGGGGCACCGGGGAGCTGTTTTTT. Translated: CASSLNRGHSRGTGELFF.

The J gene is TRBJ2-7, the V gene TRBV30; 9 bases are a match to TRBD2. This CDR3 comprises 13 residues. V lost 1 base and J lost 8; bases outside the gene matches: 6. In germline, CDR1 is GTSNPN, CDR2 SVGIG (reference sequence). In DNA form, the CDR3 reads TGTGCCTGGAGTGCGGGGCGGGAGGGCAAGCAGTACGTC. It translates to CAWSAGREGKQYV.

The chain is built from TRBV14 and TRBJ2-1, with 12 bases matching TRBD2. The J segment lost 8 bases and the V segment lost 4 bases, leaving 6 bases of the junction unmatched. Germline V gene lookup returns CDR1 SGHDN and CDR2 FVKESK. There are 15 residues in the CDR3. CDR3 sequence reads: CASSRGTSGFDEQFF. The DNA of the CDR3 is TGTGCCAGCAGCCGGGGGACTAGCGGGTTCGATGAGCAGTTCTTC.

The chain joins TRBV9 to TRBJ2-3; D is unclear. The CDR3 is made up of 13 amino acids. Trimming pared 4 bases from V and 4 bases from J, leaving 10 bases between. Germline assignment: CDR1 SGDLS and CDR2 YYNGEE. CDR3 nucleotides: TGTGCCAGCAGCCCAGTGGCCCCAGATACGCAGTATTTT. Translating gives CASSPVAPDTQYF.

This clone occurred a few times. The chain joins TRBV5-1 to TRBJ2-3, with D possibly being TRBD2 (6 bases). From germline, CDR1 is SGHRS and CDR2 YFSETQ. The V end was cut by 4 bases, the J end by 3 bases, with 18 bases between. This CDR3 has 16 amino acids. The chain's CDR3 is CASSARRAGPTDTQYF. CDR3 coding DNA: TGCGCCAGCAGCGCCCGGAGGGCAGGGCCGACAGATACGCAGTATTTT.

This clone was counted a few times. CDR3 bases: TGTGCCAGCAGCCAAGCTCAAGGGGCAGGGGGCTACACCTTC. This encodes CASSQAQGAGGYTF. J is TRBJ1-2 and V is TRBV14; D is perhaps TRBD1 (5 bases). The CDR3 extends over 14 amino acids. Germline CDR1 is SGHDN and CDR2 is FVKESK. V lost 1 base, J lost 8 bases, and 14 bases lay in between.

This clone was picked up a small number of times. The rearrangement uses TRBV11-2 and TRBJ1-6, with 8 bases aligning to TRBD1. Unmatched junction bases numbered 4, after V lost 4 bases and J lost 8 bases. In germline, CDR1 is SGHAT, CDR2 FQNNGV. The CDR3 is made up of 14 amino acids. This CDR3 reads CASSSTTGDSPLHF. The CDR3 DNA follows: TGTGCCAGCAGCTCCACGACAGGGGATTCACCCCTCCACTTT.

This clone was detected a few times. The rearrangement uses TRBV7-3 and TRBJ2-1; 12 nucleotides match TRBD2. The CDR3 is 15 residues long. CDR1 is SGHTA and CDR2 is FQGTGA in the germline V gene. Trimming removed 5 bases from V and 6 bases from J; junction bases left unmatched: 5. As DNA, the CDR3 is TGTGCCAGCAGCCCAGGACTAGCGGGGAGCAATGAGCAGTTCTTC. It translates to CASSPGLAGSNEQFF.

This clone showed up just a few times. The same CDR3 is also encoded by other DNA sequences in this sample. The V call is TRBV6-5, the J call TRBJ1-2; tentative D call: TRBD1 (6 bases). Trimming cost V 3 bases and J 4 bases, with 9 bases left between them. Germline lookup yields CDR1 MNHEY and CDR2 SVGAGI. The CDR3 is made up of 13 amino acids. CDR3 protein: CASSYSGAYGYTF. The CDR3 region has the DNA TGTGCCAGCAGTTATTCAGGGGCCTATGGCTACACCTTC.

This clone turned up a few times. Compared with germline, one end of the junction differs, possibly owing to a read error. This chain links TRBV10-3 with TRBJ2-7; TRBD1 matches at 9 bases. From germline, CDR1 is ENHRY and CDR2 SYGVKD. CDR3 length: 15 residues. CDR3: CASSAPGQGNFEQYF. As DNA, the CDR3 is TGTGCCAGCAGTGCTCCGGGACAGGGAAACTTCGAGCAGTACTTC.

The chain links TRBV11-2 to TRBJ2-2, with 10 bases matching TRBD2. V gave up 5 bases and J gave up 1 base; unmatched junction bases: 7. The length of the CDR3 is 17 residues. Germline assignment: CDR1 SGHAT and CDR2 FQNNGV. CDR3 amino acids: CASSQVSSGRNTGELFF. Here the CDR3 DNA reads TGTGCCAGCAGCCAAGTCTCTAGCGGGAGGAACACCGGGGAGCTGTTTTTT.

This clone was recorded a few times. The chain carries TRBV6-6 and TRBJ2-7; no clear D gene. CDR1 and CDR2 from the germline V gene are MNHNY and SVGAGI (reference sequence). Trimming cost V 6 bases and J 4 bases, with 7 bases left between them. CDR3 size: 11 residues. The CDR3 coding sequence is TGTGCCAGCAGGAAAAAGTACGAGCAGTACTTC. Protein: CASRKKYEQYF.

This clone has more than one count but fewer than ten. J is TRBJ2-3 and V is TRBV7-2; D is unclear. This CDR3 region has 14 residues. The V gene's germline CDR1 is SGHTA and CDR2 FQGNSA. Trimming took off 2 bases at V and 2 bases at J, with 8 bases between the two ends. The CDR3 coding sequence is TGTGCCAGCAGCTTACACTCCTCCACAGATACGCAGTATTTT. It yields the protein CASSLHSSTDTQYF.